The clone carrying this T cell receptor beta chain was recorded many times. The sample is drawn from a study of blood T cells in healthy people across ages. Trimming removed 5 bases at V and 4 bases at J, with 11 bases between. Per the germline V gene, CDR1 is SEHNR and CDR2 is FQNEAQ (reference sequence). The CDR3 length is 13 residues. The draw of peripheral blood yielded approximately 10 milliliters from each donor. Primers used in a second PCR of roughly 6 to 11 cycles were a sample-barcoded 5' primer and a J-beta primer mix. TCRdb reprocessed the 5' RACE reads via MiXCR and lists one record per CDR3 protein. Here the sample spans over a million distinct CDR3 sequences, under 30% being singletons. The same specimen was also included in a second study, on T cells of mothers and their children. That publication notes: Regardless of relatedness, pairs show thymic selection shaping TCR recombination output in a similar manner.

Sequencing input: blood. This chain uses TRBV7-9 with TRBJ2-5; D gene ambiguous. This TCR was sampled from a girl aged 2-10 years in good health. CDR3 coding DNA: TGTGCCAGCAGCCCTCCTTCCCGAGAGACCCAGTACTTC. Translated, it gives CASSPPSRETQYF.